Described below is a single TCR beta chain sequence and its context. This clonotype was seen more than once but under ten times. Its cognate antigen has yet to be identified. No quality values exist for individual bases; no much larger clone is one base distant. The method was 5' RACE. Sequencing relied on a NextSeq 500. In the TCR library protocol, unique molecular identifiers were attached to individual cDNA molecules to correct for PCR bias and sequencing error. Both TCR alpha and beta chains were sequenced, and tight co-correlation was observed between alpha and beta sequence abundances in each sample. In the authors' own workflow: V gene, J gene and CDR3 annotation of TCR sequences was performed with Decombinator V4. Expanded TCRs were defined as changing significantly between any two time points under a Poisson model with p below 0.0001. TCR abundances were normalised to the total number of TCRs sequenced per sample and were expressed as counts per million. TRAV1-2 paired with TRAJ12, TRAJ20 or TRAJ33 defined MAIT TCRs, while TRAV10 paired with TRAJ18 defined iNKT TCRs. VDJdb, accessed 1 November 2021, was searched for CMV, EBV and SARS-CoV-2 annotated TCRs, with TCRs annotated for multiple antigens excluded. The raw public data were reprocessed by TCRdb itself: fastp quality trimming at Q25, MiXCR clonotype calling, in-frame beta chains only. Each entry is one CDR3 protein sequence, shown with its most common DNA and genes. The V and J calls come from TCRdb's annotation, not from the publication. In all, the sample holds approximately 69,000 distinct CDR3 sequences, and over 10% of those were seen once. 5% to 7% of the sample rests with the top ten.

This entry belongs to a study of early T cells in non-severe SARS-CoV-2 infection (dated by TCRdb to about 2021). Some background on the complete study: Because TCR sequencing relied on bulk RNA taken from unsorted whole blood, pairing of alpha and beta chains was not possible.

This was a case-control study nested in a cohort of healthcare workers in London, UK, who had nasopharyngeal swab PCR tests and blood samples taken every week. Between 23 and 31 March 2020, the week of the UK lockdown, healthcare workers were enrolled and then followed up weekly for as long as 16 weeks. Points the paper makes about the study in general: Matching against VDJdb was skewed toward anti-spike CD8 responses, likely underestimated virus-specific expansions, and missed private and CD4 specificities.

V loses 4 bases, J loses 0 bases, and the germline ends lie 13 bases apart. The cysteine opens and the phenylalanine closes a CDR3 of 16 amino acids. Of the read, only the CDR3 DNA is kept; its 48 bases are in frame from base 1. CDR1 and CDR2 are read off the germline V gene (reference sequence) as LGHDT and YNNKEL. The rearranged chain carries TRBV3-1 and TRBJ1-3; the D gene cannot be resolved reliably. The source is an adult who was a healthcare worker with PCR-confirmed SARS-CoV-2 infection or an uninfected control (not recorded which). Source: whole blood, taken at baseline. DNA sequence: TGTGCCAGCAGCCCCCGTGCGGGCCGCTCTGGAAACACCATATATTTT. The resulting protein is CASSPRAGRSGNTIYF.